Following are 12 T cell receptor beta chains from one sample sequenced in a study of shared clonotypes between healthy human individuals. Generated by immunoSEQ multiplex PCR, the TCRdb table keeps only in-frame clones and is missing some. There are 1,100,000 or so clones in the sample; 75% to 80% occur only once, and approximately 0.56% lies in the top ten. Sequenced input: memory CD4+ T cells from PBMCs. Subset of the sample: CD45RA-negative fraction. The origin of the receptors is a man younger than 35 in good health. Some clones in this sample may be carry-over from other donors' samples.

The gene calls are TRBV5-8 and TRBJ1-2; D gene unclear. The CDR3 covers 14 residues. Germline V gene lookup returns CDR1 SGHTS and CDR2 YDEGEE. V was shortened by 4 bases and J by 8 bases, with 18 bases between the two germline ends. DNA for the CDR3: TGTGCCAGCAGCCCAGAGCCATCGGTGGGGGGCTACACCTTC. As protein: CASSPEPSVGGYTF.

For the CDR3, the DNA is TGTGCCAGCAGCCCGGGACTAGCGGGAGTACAAGGAGATACGCAGTATTTT. This translates into CASSPGLAGVQGDTQYF. V and J are TRBV7-3 and TRBJ2-3; 14 bases are a match to TRBD2. Germline V lookup: CDR1 SGHTA, CDR2 FQGTGA. The CDR3 is 17 residues long. The trim removed 5 bases at V and 5 bases at J, leaving 9 bases unmatched.

J is TRBJ2-5 and V is TRBV5-4; D might be TRBD1 (6 bases). Germline V gene sequence: CDR1 SGHNT, CDR2 YYREEE (reference sequence). This CDR3 is built from 13 residues. V was shortened by 3 bases and J by 2 bases, with 8 bases between the two germline ends. The CDR3 DNA follows: TGTGCCAGCAGCTCGGACAGACAAGAGACCCAGTACTTC. Its translation: CASSSDRQETQYF.

The rearrangement uses TRBV20-1 and TRBJ2-7; D uncertain. Looked up from germline, CDR1 is DFQATT and CDR2 is SNEGSKA (reference sequence). V gave up 5 bases and J gave up 1 base, with 6 bases separating them. CDR3 size: 11 residues. CDR3 amino acids: CSAWTSYEQYF. The DNA of the CDR3 is TGCAGTGCTTGGACGTCCTACGAGCAGTACTTC.

V gene TRBV29-1 combines with J gene TRBJ2-5, with 9 bases lining up with TRBD2. Unmatched junction bases numbered 7, after V lost 6 bases and J lost 5 bases. This CDR3 is 13 amino acids long. Germline loops: CDR1 SQVTM, CDR2 ANQGSEA. The CDR3 DNA is TGCAGCGTCGTAAGCGGACTAGCGGAGACCCAGTACTTC. This codes for CSVVSGLAETQYF.

The genes are TRBV5-4 and TRBJ2-2; D uncertain. Trimming pared 3 bases from V and 6 bases from J, leaving 18 bases between. CDR3 length: 16 amino acids. Germline loops: CDR1 SGHNT, CDR2 YYREEE (reference sequence). The chain's CDR3 is CASSSKGAEKPGELFF. Here the CDR3 DNA reads TGTGCCAGCAGCTCCAAAGGCGCGGAAAAGCCCGGGGAGCTGTTTTTT.

The chain joins TRBV10-1 to TRBJ1-5, with a weak D call TRBD1 (5 bases). The V gene's germline CDR1 is WNHNN and CDR2 SYGVQD (reference sequence). The CDR3 extends over 13 amino acids. The V end was cut by 2 bases, the J end by 12 bases, with 14 bases between. The CDR3 protein is CASSEGRVTLQHF. CDR3 bases: TGCGCCAGCAGTGAGGGCAGGGTGACCCTCCAGCATTTT.

This clone has a single count. The chain couples TRBV7-8 to TRBJ2-2; D may be TRBD2 (5 bases). Germline V gene data show CDR1 as SGHVS and CDR2 as FQNEAQ. CDR3 length: 15 residues. The V gene lost 2 bases and the J gene lost 7 bases, with 14 bases spanning the gap. The CDR3 DNA sequence: TGTGCCAGCAGCTTATTGGCTCCCCGGGGCGGGGAGCTGTTTTTT. The encoded protein is CASSLLAPRGGELFF.

The genes are TRBV6-1 and TRBJ1-1; D is possibly TRBD1 (5 bases). Deletions cut 2 bases from V and 0 bases from J, with 10 bases between. Germline-derived CDR1 and CDR2 are MNHNS and SASEGT. This CDR3 has 15 residues. CDR3 amino acids: CASSEIAGLNTEAFF. The DNA of the CDR3 is TGTGCCAGCAGTGAAATTGCAGGGTTGAACACTGAAGCTTTCTTT.

The chain uses TRBV20-1 and TRBJ2-1; 9 bases fit TRBD2. The CDR3 consists of 11 residues. Germline CDR1 is DFQATT and CDR2 is SNEGSKA (reference sequence). Losses at the gene ends were 6 bases for V and 9 bases for J; bases not matched to a gene: 3. The CDR3 DNA reads TGCAGTGCCCAAGCGGGAGGTGAGCAGTTCTTC. Encoded protein: CSAQAGGEQFF.

The chain carries TRBV18 and TRBJ2-7, with 8 bases matching TRBD1. V was pared by 5 bases and J by 5 bases, with 5 bases of the junction left unmatched. Per germline, CDR1 KGHSH and CDR2 LQKENI. This CDR3 comprises 13 residues. DNA of the CDR3: TGTGCCAGCTCAATCGGACAGGGCGACGAGCAGTACTTC. Translated, it gives CASSIGQGDEQYF. Variable domain in full (rest from reference TRBV18 and TRBJ2-7): NAGVMQNPRHLVRRRGQEARLRCSPMKGHSHVYWYRQLPEEGLKFMVYLQKENIIDESGMPKERFSAEFPKEGPSILRIQQVVRGDSAAYFCASSIGQGDEQYFGPGTRLTVT.

V is TRBV29-1 and J is TRBJ2-3, with TRBD2 identical over 13 bases. The trim removed 6 bases at V and 6 bases at J, leaving 9 bases unmatched. From germline, CDR1 is SQVTM and CDR2 ANQGSEA. The CDR3 loop spans 15 amino acids. The CDR3 sequence: CSVPRTSGSRDTQYF. In DNA form, the CDR3 reads TGCAGCGTCCCGCGGACTAGCGGGAGTAGGGATACGCAGTATTTT.